The 18 T cell receptor beta chains in this list originate from one sample, sequenced in a study of CD8 T cells in ankylosing spondylitis. A single record per CDR3 protein comes from TCRdb applying MiXCR to the 5' RACE reads. The table records about 320,000 distinct CDR3 sequences, 11% of them present only once. Sequenced input: blood, either unsorted or a sorted T cell fraction (not recorded which). The receptors derive from a female donor with ankylosing spondylitis or in good health (not recorded which).

This chain connects TRBV14 to TRBJ2-6; D ambiguous. The CDR3 consists of 15 residues. CDR1 and CDR2 from the germline V gene are SGHDN and FVKESK. V was trimmed by 1 base and J by 0 bases, leaving 4 bases between them. The CDR3 protein is CASSQGSSGANVLTF. The DNA of the CDR3 is TGTGCCAGCAGCCAAGGGTCCTCTGGGGCCAACGTCCTGACTTTC. The full variable domain, completed using reference TRBV14 and TRBJ2-6, is EAGVTQFPSHSVIEKGQTVTLRCDPISGHDNLYWYRRVMGKEIKFLLHFVKESKQDESGMPNNRFLAERTGGTYSTLKVQPAELEDSGVYFCASSQGSSGANVLTFGAGSRLTVL.

This clonotype was seen many times. The CDR3 DNA sequence: TGCGCCAGCAGCACCGGACACCTAAATGAAAAACTGTTTTTT. This codes for CASSTGHLNEKLFF. The chain has TRBV5-1 and TRBJ1-4, with TRBD1 as a possible D gene (5 bases). The V and J ends lost 4 bases and 5 bases respectively, with 12 bases between them. CDR1 and CDR2 (germline): SGHRS, YFSETQ. This CDR3 contains 14 residues.

The chain couples TRBV7-2 to TRBJ1-6; possibly TRBD1 for D (6 bases). This CDR3 contains 14 residues. The germline V and J ends were trimmed by 5 bases and 7 bases, with 12 bases remaining between them. Germline V gene sequence: CDR1 SGHTA, CDR2 FQGNSA. The CDR3 bases are TGTGCCAGCAGCCCACAGGGAGGGAATTCACCCCTCCACTTT. Translation: CASSPQGGNSPLHF.

This clonotype occurred many times. The germline gene is not matched at one end of the junction; a read error may be the cause. The gene calls are TRBV6-1 and TRBJ2-7, with D uncertain. Per the germline V gene, CDR1 is MNHNS and CDR2 is SASEGT. The CDR3 covers 11 residues. Here the CDR3 DNA reads TGTGCCAGCAGGGAAGGGTACGAGCAGTACTTC. Translating gives CASREGYEQYF.

This clonotype came up a few times. This chain uses TRBV24-1 with TRBJ2-2; D gene unclear. The CDR3 is 16 amino acids. V lost 5 bases, J lost 1 base, and 13 bases lay in between. Germline V gene lookup returns CDR1 KGHDR and CDR2 SFDVKD. The CDR3 loop reads CATSGWPRKNTGELFF. DNA for the CDR3: TGTGCCACCAGTGGTTGGCCTCGGAAGAACACCGGGGAGCTGTTTTTT.

This clonotype was seen at least ten times. The rearrangement links TRBV5-1 to TRBJ2-7, with D hard to call. Germline CDR1 and CDR2: SGHRS and YFSETQ. This CDR3 is 13 amino acids long. Trimming cost V 2 bases and J 6 bases, with 12 bases left between them. The CDR3 sequence is CASSFGHGSEQYF. The CDR3, as DNA: TGCGCCAGCAGCTTTGGCCATGGCTCCGAGCAGTACTTC.

At least ten counts were recorded for this clonotype. V and J are TRBV7-2 and TRBJ2-7, with 9 positions matching TRBD1. CDR3 size: 14 residues. The V segment lost 5 bases and the J segment 6 bases; nucleotides outside the gene matches: 8. In germline, CDR1 is SGHTA, CDR2 FQGNSA. The CDR3 region is CASSHGTGYAEQYF. In DNA form, the CDR3 reads TGTGCCAGCAGCCACGGGACAGGGTACGCCGAGCAGTACTTC.

This clonotype has a count of ten or more. The V gene is TRBV4-1, the J gene TRBJ1-3; D is unresolved. The CDR3 covers 17 residues. From germline, CDR1 is MGHRA and CDR2 YSYEKL. V dropped 3 bases and J dropped 0 bases, with 15 bases sitting between them. The CDR3 sequence is CASSHITTAGSGNTIYF. CDR3 sequence (DNA): TGCGCCAGCAGCCATATTACTACAGCTGGCTCTGGAAACACCATATATTTT.

The CDR3 loop is CATSEQPRYCYGYTF. The CDR3 bases are TGTGCCACCAGTGAACAACCCAGGTATTGTTATGGCTACACCTTC. The chain combines TRBV24-1 with TRBJ1-2; no firm D call. The CDR3 covers 15 residues. The V end was cut by 4 bases, the J end by 5 bases, with 16 bases between. CDR1 is KGHDR and CDR2 is SFDVKD in the germline V gene.

The chain combines TRBV30 with TRBJ1-3; perhaps TRBD1 as D (6 bases). There are 13 residues in the CDR3. Germline lookup yields CDR1 GTSNPN and CDR2 SVGIG (reference sequence). V was clipped by 0 bases and J by 6 bases, with 9 bases between them. The CDR3 reads CAWSVQGKNTIYF. The CDR3 region has the DNA TGTGCCTGGAGTGTTCAGGGGAAAAACACCATATATTTT.

The chain employs TRBV6-1 and TRBJ2-7; maybe TRBD1 (6 bases). This CDR3 is 17 amino acids long. Germline assignment: CDR1 MNHNS and CDR2 SASEGT. V shed 8 bases and J shed 5 bases, with 28 bases lying between them. CDR3 nucleotide sequence: TGTGCCAGCCTGCTGCGTCAGACAGGATCCTCAGTAGACGAGCAGTACTTC. Translated, it gives CASLLRQTGSSVDEQYF.

This clonotype showed up many times. The chain recombines TRBV27 with TRBJ1-1; perhaps TRBD1 as D (5 bases). The CDR3 spans 15 residues. Germline lookup yields CDR1 MNHEY and CDR2 SMNVEV (reference sequence). V lost 4 bases and J 1 base, leaving 13 bases between the germline ends. The CDR3 loop reads CASSSPGTPNTEAFF. The CDR3 coding sequence is TGTGCCAGCAGTTCCCCGGGGACGCCGAACACTGAAGCTTTCTTT.

This clonotype was observed many times. This sequence joins TRBV7-2 and TRBJ1-5, with D possibly matching TRBD1 (5 bases). The germline CDR1 and CDR2 sequences are SGHTA and FQGNSA. The CDR3 has 16 amino acids. The V gene lost 0 bases and the J gene lost 4 bases, with 13 bases spanning the gap. The CDR3 DNA reads TGTGCCAGCAGCTTAGCCCAGGGAATGTGGAATCAGCCCCAGCATTTT. It specifies CASSLAQGMWNQPQHF.

This clonotype was counted at least ten times. V and J are TRBV20-1 and TRBJ2-5, with D hard to call. The CDR3 has 13 amino acids. Germline-derived CDR1 and CDR2 are DFQATT and SNEGSKA (reference sequence). With 2 bases removed from V and 2 bases from J, the gap between germline ends came to 9 bases. CDR3 in amino acids: CSARMAPQETQYF. CDR3 DNA sequence: TGCAGTGCTAGAATGGCCCCGCAAGAGACCCAGTACTTC.

The CDR3 coding sequence is TGTGCCAGCAGTTTAATAGGAGGCGAGACCCAGTACTTC. As protein: CASSLIGGETQYF. The chain is built from TRBV12-3 or TRBV12-4 and TRBJ2-5; maybe TRBD2 (5 bases). The ends were cut back, 2 bases at V and 5 bases at J, with 9 bases in the middle. The CDR3 contains 13 residues.

This rearrangement joins TRBV7-9 to TRBJ1-5; D is unclear. This CDR3 spans 12 amino acids. Per germline, CDR1 SEHNR and CDR2 FQNEAQ (reference sequence). V lost 1 base, J lost 6 bases, and 4 bases lay in between. DNA of the CDR3: TGTGCCAGCAGCTTAGACATTCAGCCCCAGCATTTT. Protein product: CASSLDIQPQHF.

In this sample, this clonotype turned up many times. The chain is built from TRBV5-1 and TRBJ2-2; TRBD1 aligns across 7 bases. The CDR3 runs 15 residues. The germline CDR1 and CDR2 sequences are SGHRS and YFSETQ. V shed 7 bases and J 0 bases; nucleotides not matched to a gene: 6. The CDR3 nucleotides read TGCGCCAGCGACCCAGGGGGACCGAACACCGGGGAGCTGTTTTTT. The encoded protein is CASDPGGPNTGELFF.

This clonotype appeared many times. The chain carries TRBV9 and TRBJ2-2; unclear D gene. The CDR3 is made up of 12 amino acids. Between the trimmed V and J ends, which lost 3 bases and 7 bases, there was a span of 7 bases. Germline V gene sequence: CDR1 SGDLS, CDR2 YYNGEE. The CDR3, as DNA: TGTGCCAGCAGCGCTTCCCACGGGGAGCTGTTTTTT. It translates to CASSASHGELFF.